The 5 T cell receptor beta chains in this list originate from one sample, sequenced in a study of blood T cell repertoires in COVID-19. TCRdb's copy holds only in-frame clones and misses some; the assay was immunoSEQ multiplex PCR. The sample has 30,000 to 35,000 clones, roughly 93% seen once; the top ten hold roughly 5%. The sample comprised peripheral blood. These receptors all come from a human donor in a cohort sampled during active COVID-19.

The chain couples TRBV5-1 to TRBJ1-4, with TRBD1 matching over 10 bases. After removal of 4 bases from V and 8 bases from J, the junction contained 8 bases not matched to a gene. The germline CDR1 and CDR2 sequences are SGHRS and YFSETQ. The CDR3 has 15 amino acids. The CDR3 reads CASSQWGTGVEKLFF. CDR3 in DNA: TGCGCCAGCAGCCAGTGGGGGACAGGGGTGGAAAAACTGTTTTTT.

The genes are TRBV27 and TRBJ2-3; D may be TRBD2 (6 bases). CDR1 is MNHEY, CDR2 SMNVEV, per germline (reference sequence). This CDR3 has 14 amino acids. V dropped 5 bases and J dropped 1 base, with 10 bases sitting between them. CDR3 region: CASSPERGTDTQYF. The CDR3 DNA reads as TGTGCCAGCAGTCCGGAGCGGGGCACAGATACGCAGTATTTT.

This rearrangement joins TRBV27 to TRBJ1-2; D gene unclear. CDR1 is MNHEY, CDR2 SMNVEV, per germline (reference sequence). The CDR3 totals 13 residues. V was pared by 2 bases and J by 6 bases, with 10 bases between. CDR3 protein: CASSLNPVDGYTF. The DNA for the CDR3 is TGTGCCAGCAGTTTAAATCCGGTGGATGGCTACACCTTC.

The chain recombines TRBV25-1 with TRBJ2-5; tentative D call: TRBD2 (5 bases). V lost 4 bases, J lost 5 bases, and 20 bases lay in between. This CDR3 has 16 residues. CDR1 and CDR2 from the germline V gene are MGHDK and SYGVNS. The CDR3 protein is CASSGPLADRGETQYF. The CDR3 DNA reads as TGTGCCAGCAGTGGACCATTGGCGGACCGAGGGGAGACCCAGTACTTC.

This clone was recorded once. The chain carries TRBV27 and TRBJ1-5; no clear D. Germline V lookup: CDR1 MNHEY, CDR2 SMNVEV (reference sequence). This CDR3 is 14 amino acids long. Trimming left V 4 bases short and J 4 bases short, with 11 bases between. This CDR3 is CASSSGVPNQPQHF. CDR3 in DNA: TGTGCCAGCAGTTCCGGGGTACCAAATCAGCCCCAGCATTTT.